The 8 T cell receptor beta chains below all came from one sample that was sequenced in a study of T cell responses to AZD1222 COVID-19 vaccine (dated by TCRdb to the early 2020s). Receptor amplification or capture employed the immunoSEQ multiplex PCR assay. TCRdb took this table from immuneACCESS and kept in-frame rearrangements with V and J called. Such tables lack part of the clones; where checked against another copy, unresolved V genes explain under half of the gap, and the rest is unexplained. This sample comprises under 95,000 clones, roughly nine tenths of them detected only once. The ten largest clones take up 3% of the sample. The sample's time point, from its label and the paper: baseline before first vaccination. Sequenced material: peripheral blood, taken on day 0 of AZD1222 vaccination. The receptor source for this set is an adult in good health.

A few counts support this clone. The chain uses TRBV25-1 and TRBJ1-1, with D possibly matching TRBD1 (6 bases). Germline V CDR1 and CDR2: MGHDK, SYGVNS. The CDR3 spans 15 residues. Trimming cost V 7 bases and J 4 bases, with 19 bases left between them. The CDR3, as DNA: TGTGCCAGCACCTTCGGTGGGGGCGGGGGCACTGAAGCTTTCTTT. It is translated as CASTFGGGGGTEAFF.

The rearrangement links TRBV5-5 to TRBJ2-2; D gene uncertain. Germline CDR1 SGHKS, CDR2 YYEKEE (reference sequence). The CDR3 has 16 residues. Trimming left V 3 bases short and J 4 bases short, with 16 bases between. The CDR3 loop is CASSSLAVARTGELFF. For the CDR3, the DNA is TGTGCCAGCAGCTCGCTGGCGGTAGCTCGCACCGGGGAGCTGTTTTTT.

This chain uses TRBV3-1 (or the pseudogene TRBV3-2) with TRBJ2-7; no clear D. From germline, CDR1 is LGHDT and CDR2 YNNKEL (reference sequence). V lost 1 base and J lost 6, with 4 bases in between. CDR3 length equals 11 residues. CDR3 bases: TGTGCCAGCAGCCAAGGGTCCGAGCAGTACTTC. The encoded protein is CASSQGSEQYF.

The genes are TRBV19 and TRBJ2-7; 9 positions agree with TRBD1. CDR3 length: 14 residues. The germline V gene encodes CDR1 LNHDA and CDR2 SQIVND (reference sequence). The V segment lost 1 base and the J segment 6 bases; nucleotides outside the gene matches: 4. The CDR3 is CASSIVGQGFEQYF. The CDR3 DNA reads TGTGCCAGTAGTATAGTGGGACAGGGATTCGAGCAGTACTTC.

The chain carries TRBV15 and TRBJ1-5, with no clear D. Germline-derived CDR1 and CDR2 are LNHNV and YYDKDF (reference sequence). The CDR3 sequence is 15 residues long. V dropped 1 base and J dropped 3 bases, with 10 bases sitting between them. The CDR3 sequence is CATSRVRGYNQPQHF. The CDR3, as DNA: TGTGCCACCAGCAGAGTACGCGGCTACAATCAGCCCCAGCATTTT.

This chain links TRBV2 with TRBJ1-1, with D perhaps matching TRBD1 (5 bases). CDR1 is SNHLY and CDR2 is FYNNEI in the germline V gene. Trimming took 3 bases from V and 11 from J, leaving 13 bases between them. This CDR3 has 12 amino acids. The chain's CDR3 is CASSEGPGWAFF. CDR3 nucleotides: TGTGCCAGCAGTGAGGGGCCCGGTTGGGCTTTCTTT.

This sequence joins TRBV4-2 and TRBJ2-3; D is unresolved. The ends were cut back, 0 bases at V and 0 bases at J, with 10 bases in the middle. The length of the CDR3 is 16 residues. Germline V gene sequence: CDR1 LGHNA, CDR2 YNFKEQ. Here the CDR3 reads CASSQEVVPSTDTQYF. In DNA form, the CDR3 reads TGTGCCAGCAGCCAAGAAGTGGTGCCTAGCACAGATACGCAGTATTTT.

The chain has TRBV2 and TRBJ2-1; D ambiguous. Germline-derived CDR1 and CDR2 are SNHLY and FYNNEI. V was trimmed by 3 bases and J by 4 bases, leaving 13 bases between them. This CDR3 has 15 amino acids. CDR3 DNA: TGTGCCAGCAGTGAGCAGGACGGCTCATACAATGAGCAGTTCTTC. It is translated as CASSEQDGSYNEQFF.